A single sample gave rise to the 18 T cell receptor beta chains below, sequenced in a study of blood T cell repertoires in COVID-19. The method was immunoSEQ multiplex PCR; TCRdb's version includes in-frame clones alone and lacks a portion of them. The sample consists of over 85,000 clones, roughly 87% of them appearing once. The source material was peripheral blood. The source of these receptors is a male donor with acute or convalescent COVID-19.

The rearrangement uses TRBV5-1 and TRBJ1-1, with D possibly TRBD1 on 5 matching bases. V was trimmed by 4 bases and J by 7 bases, leaving 14 bases between them. CDR1 and CDR2 from the germline V gene are SGHRS and YFSETQ. The CDR3 is 13 residues long. CDR3 DNA sequence: TGCGCCAGCAGCCAAGGACACGGAGATGAAGCTTTCTTT. Translating gives CASSQGHGDEAFF.

The chain couples TRBV2 to TRBJ1-1; tentatively, D is TRBD1 (5 bases). The V gene's germline CDR1 is SNHLY and CDR2 FYNNEI. The CDR3 loop spans 14 amino acids. The V end was cut by 1 base, the J end by 6 bases, with 12 bases between. The CDR3 region is CASSEGQSVSEAFF. In nucleotides, the CDR3 is TGTGCCAGCAGTGAAGGACAGTCTGTTTCTGAAGCTTTCTTT.

The chain is built from TRBV7-9 and TRBJ1-1; D uncertain. Between the trimmed V and J ends, which lost 5 bases and 2 bases, there was a span of 15 bases. The CDR3 is made up of 15 amino acids. CDR1 is SEHNR, CDR2 FQNEAQ, per germline (reference sequence). The CDR3, as DNA: TGTGCCAGCAGCCCACATTCGTCTTCCAACACTGAAGCTTTCTTT. It is translated as CASSPHSSSNTEAFF.

The gene calls are TRBV10-3 and TRBJ2-1, with TRBD2 matching 10 bases. CDR1 and CDR2 (germline): ENHRY, SYGVKD. V lost 9 bases to trimming and J lost 10 bases; unmatched junction nucleotides: 12. CDR3 length: 14 residues. CDR3 in DNA: TGTGCCATGAGTTTAAAGCGGGGGGGTGACGAGCAGTTCTTC. Translating it yields CAMSLKRGGDEQFF.

The J gene is TRBJ2-3, the V gene TRBV11-2, with 7 positions matching TRBD2. The CDR3 is 13 amino acids. The ends lost 3 bases at V and 4 bases at J; junction bases unmatched: 1. CDR1 SGHAT and CDR2 FQNNGV come from the germline V gene. In DNA, the CDR3 is TGTGCCAGCAGCTTGGGGGGGGCAGATACGCAGTATTTT. Encoded protein: CASSLGGADTQYF.

The chain links TRBV19 to TRBJ2-7; a possible D gene is TRBD2 (6 bases). V lost 6 bases, J lost 3 bases, and 12 bases lay in between. The CDR3 loop spans 13 amino acids. In germline, CDR1 is LNHDA, CDR2 SQIVND (reference sequence). The DNA for the CDR3 is TGTGCCAGTAGCGCGGGACCGGGCTACGAGCAGTACTTC. Translated: CASSAGPGYEQYF.

The chain has TRBV7-2 and TRBJ2-2; 16 bases agree with TRBD2. CDR3 length: 18 residues. Germline CDR1 is SGHTA and CDR2 is FQGNSA. J lost 3 bases, V lost 4 bases, and 5 bases had no gene match. This chain's CDR3 is CASSSGLAGGSYTGELFF. In DNA, the CDR3 is TGTGCCAGCAGCTCGGGACTAGCGGGGGGGTCTTACACCGGGGAGCTGTTTTTT.

The chain uses TRBV7-2 and TRBJ2-1; D gene ambiguous. V was trimmed by 5 bases and J by 3 bases, leaving 11 bases between them. CDR3 size: 14 residues. The V gene's germline CDR1 is SGHTA and CDR2 FQGNSA. The CDR3 DNA follows: TGTGCCAGCAGCCCGACAATGAGCTACAATGAGCAGTTCTTC. It codes for CASSPTMSYNEQFF. The variable domain in full, completed from reference TRBV7-2 and TRBJ2-1, reads GAGVSQSPSNKVTEKGKDVELRCDPISGHTALYWYRQSLGQGLEFLIYFQGNSAPDKSGLPSDRFSAERTGGSVSTLTIQRTQQEDSAVYLCASSPTMSYNEQFFGPGTRLTVL.

This clone showed up just a few times. The chain couples TRBV5-1 to TRBJ2-2; 9 bases are a match to TRBD2. Germline assignment: CDR1 SGHRS and CDR2 YFSETQ. The junction had 4 bases not matched to a gene; V was cut back by 4 bases and J by 0 bases. CDR3 length: 16 residues. CDR3 coding DNA: TGCGCCAGCAGCCCCGGGACTAGCCCGAACACCGGGGAGCTGTTTTTT. Its protein product is CASSPGTSPNTGELFF. The whole variable domain, filled in from reference TRBV5-1 and TRBJ2-2, reads KAGVTQTPRYLIKTRGQQVTLSCSPISGHRSVSWYQQTPGQGLQFLFEYFSETQRNKGNFPGRFSGRQFSNSRSEMNVSTLELGDSALYLCASSPGTSPNTGELFFGEGSRLTVL.

The V call is TRBV28, the J call TRBJ1-2; a possible D gene is TRBD1 (5 bases). This CDR3 comprises 15 residues. With 5 bases removed from V and 4 bases from J, the gap between germline ends came to 17 bases. From germline, CDR1 is MDHEN and CDR2 SYDVKM. The CDR3 DNA is TGTGCCAGCAGTGTTACGACAGCGGGAGGCTATGGCTACACCTTC. Protein: CASSVTTAGGYGYTF.

The V call is TRBV6-6, the J call TRBJ2-2; D is possibly TRBD1 (6 bases). V dropped 5 bases and J dropped 5 bases, with 9 bases sitting between them. Germline V gene lookup returns CDR1 MNHNY and CDR2 SVGAGI (reference sequence). The CDR3 length is 13 residues. CDR3 protein: CASSPQGTGELFF. The CDR3 region has the DNA TGTGCCAGCAGTCCTCAGGGGACCGGGGAGCTGTTTTTT.

V and J are TRBV7-3 and TRBJ2-2, with 7 bases aligning to TRBD1. This CDR3 is built from 14 residues. Germline CDR1 SGHTA, CDR2 FQGTGA. The ends lost 4 bases at V and 8 bases at J; junction bases unmatched: 7. In DNA form, the CDR3 reads TGTGCCAGCAGCTCGACAGGGCAGGTTGGGGAGCTGTTTTTT. It translates to CASSSTGQVGELFF.

The rearrangement uses TRBV19 and TRBJ1-2; weak D call: TRBD1 (5 bases). This CDR3 spans 12 amino acids. CDR1 is LNHDA and CDR2 is SQIVND in the germline V gene (reference sequence). Trimming removed 9 bases at V and 8 bases at J, with 16 bases between. CDR3 DNA sequence: TGTGCCAGCCGGGCCGGGGGAAGGGGCTACACCTTC. Encoded protein: CASRAGGRGYTF. Full variable domain (remainder filled in from reference TRBV19 and TRBJ1-2): DGGITQSPKYLFRKEGQNVTLSCEQNLNHDAMYWYRQDPGQGLRLIYYSQIVNDFQKGDIAEGYSVSREKKESFPLTVTSAQKNPTAFYLCASRAGGRGYTFGSGTRLTVV.

The CDR3 coding sequence is TGTGCCAGCAGCGTAGCGGCTAGTGCTTACAATGAGCAGTTCTTC. Translated, it gives CASSVAASAYNEQFF. The chain joins TRBV9 to TRBJ2-1; D is undetermined. The V end lost 0 bases, the J end lost 4 bases, and 11 bases lay between the germline ends. The CDR3 consists of 15 residues. The germline gives CDR1 SGDLS, CDR2 YYNGEE.

The chain combines TRBV7-2 with TRBJ2-1; TRBD2 matches at 8 bases. CDR1 is SGHTA and CDR2 is FQGNSA in the germline V gene. This CDR3 has 16 amino acids. Trimming removed 0 bases from V and 7 bases from J; junction bases left unmatched: 8. The CDR3 nucleotides are TGTGCCAGCAGCTTAGCCCCGGGGGGGGCCGGTAATGAGCAGTTCTTC. Protein: CASSLAPGGAGNEQFF.

V and J are TRBV7-7 and TRBJ2-3; TRBD1 matches at 10 bases. V shed 5 bases and J 7 bases; nucleotides not matched to a gene: 12. Germline CDR1 reads SSHAT; CDR2 reads FNYEAQ (reference sequence). CDR3 length equals 16 residues. CDR3 sequence (DNA): TGTGCCAGCAGCCCTCGGGACAGGGGCCCCCACCATACGCAGTATTTT. This gives the protein CASSPRDRGPHHTQYF.

The table lists this clone with a count of one. The rearrangement uses TRBV29-1 and TRBJ1-2; D may be TRBD1 (5 bases). Germline CDR1 SQVTM, CDR2 ANQGSEA. Trimming removed 3 bases at V and 7 bases at J, with 15 bases between. The CDR3 sequence is 13 residues long. The CDR3 protein is CSVDSPRGIGYTF. Written as DNA, the CDR3 is TGCAGCGTTGATTCACCACGGGGGATTGGCTACACCTTC.

The count of this clone is one. The CDR3 coding sequence is TGTGCCAGCAGCTCCTGGACAGGTCCCCAGCAGAACTATGGCTACACCTTC. Translated: CASSSWTGPQQNYGYTF. The gene calls are TRBV5-6 and TRBJ1-2; TRBD1 matches 7 bases. In germline, CDR1 is SGHDT, CDR2 YYEEEE. V gave up 3 bases and J gave up 2 bases; unmatched junction bases: 13. The CDR3 consists of 17 residues.